Below are 16 T cell receptor beta chains sequenced from a single sample in a study of circulating tumor DNA in untreated peripheral T-cell lymphoma (dated by TCRdb to about 2021). Library preparation used the immunoSEQ multiplex PCR assay. This immuneACCESS table, as held by TCRdb, lists in-frame sequences with V and J called but not all clones. Of the missing ones, under half trace to an unresolved V gene in checked studies; the others have no known cause. The sample contains some 10,000 clones, around 74% of them found a single time. Roughly 31% of the sample goes to the ten largest clones. The sequencing input was tumor tissue. The receptors were gathered from a human donor with peripheral T-cell lymphoma.

The chain employs TRBV19 and TRBJ1-5, with D uncertain. The CDR3 length is 16 residues. V shed 8 bases and J shed 0 bases, with 17 bases lying between them. Looked up from germline, CDR1 is LNHDA and CDR2 is SQIVND (reference sequence). CDR3 residues: CASSRGGYLSNQPQHF. CDR3 in DNA: TGTGCCAGTTCCCGGGGAGGGTATCTTAGCAATCAGCCCCAGCATTTT.

The V call is TRBV6-8, the J call TRBJ2-7; 8 bases match TRBD2. The CDR3 extends over 16 amino acids. V shed 7 bases and J 2 bases; nucleotides not matched to a gene: 13. The V gene's germline CDR1 is MNHGY and CDR2 SAAAGT. The CDR3 protein is CASTRGSAGGAYEQYF. The CDR3 DNA sequence: TGTGCCAGCACCCGGGGGTCGGCGGGGGGCGCCTACGAGCAGTACTTC.

The gene calls are TRBV11-3 and TRBJ1-2; 10 nucleotides agree with TRBD1. The CDR3 has 20 amino acids. The junction had 22 bases not matched to a gene; V was cut back by 5 bases and J by 4 bases. CDR1 and CDR2 (germline): SGHNT, YENEEA. CDR3 bases: TGTGCCAGCAGCACGGGACAGGGGTTCATGAATCGGCCTGCACCCTATGGCTACACCTTC. Translated, it gives CASSTGQGFMNRPAPYGYTF. The variable domain in full, completed from reference TRBV11-3 and TRBJ1-2, reads EAGVVQSPRYKIIEKKQPVAFWCNPISGHNTLYWYLQNLGQGPELLIRYENEEAVDDSQLPKDRFSAERLKGVDSTLKIQPAELGDSAVYLCASSTGQGFMNRPAPYGYTFGSGTRLTVV.

The rearrangement links TRBV28 to TRBJ2-2, with TRBD2 matching 8 bases. J lost 0 bases, V lost 7 bases, and 4 bases had no gene match. Germline values: CDR1 MDHEN, CDR2 SYDVKM. The length of the CDR3 is 15 residues. CDR3 residues: CASIAAGANTGELFF. The DNA for the CDR3 is TGTGCCAGCATCGCAGCGGGGGCGAACACCGGGGAGCTGTTTTTT.

The rearrangement links TRBV5-1 to TRBJ2-5, with D perhaps given as TRBD1 or TRBD2 (5 bases each). Trimming removed 2 bases at V and 3 bases at J, with 14 bases between. Germline V lookup: CDR1 SGHRS, CDR2 YFSETQ. There are 15 residues in the CDR3. DNA for the CDR3: TGCGCCAGCAGCTTTGAGGGGCCAGACAAAGAGACCCAGTACTTC. Amino acid sequence: CASSFEGPDKETQYF.

In this sample, this clone turned up once. The chain joins TRBV29-1 to TRBJ2-5, with D maybe TRBD1 (5 bases). The CDR3 runs to 12 residues. Germline CDR1 reads SQVTM; CDR2 reads ANQGSEA. The chain's CDR3 is CICIQGQETQYF. The CDR3 bases are TGCATCTGTATCCAGGGACAAGAGACCCAGTACTTC. The full variable domain, with the rest looked up from reference TRBV29-1 and TRBJ2-5, is SAVISQKPSRDICQRGTSLTIQCQVDSQVTMMFWYRQQPGQSLTLIATANQGSEATYESGFVIDKFPISRPNLTFSTLTVSNMSPEDSSIYLCICIQGQETQYFGPGTRLLVL.

This clone has a single count. CDR3 residues: CASSWGDPRYIQYF. The CDR3 nucleotides are TGTGCCAGCAGTTGGGGGGACCCCAGGTACATTCAGTACTTC. The chain is built from TRBV6-8 and TRBJ2-4; tentative D call: TRBD2 (6 bases). Germline V CDR1 and CDR2: MNHGY, SAAAGT. Trimming cost V 4 bases and J 8 bases, with 15 bases left between them. This CDR3 comprises 14 residues.

This sequence joins TRBV19 and TRBJ1-6, with 9 bases matching TRBD1. The CDR3 contains 14 residues. In germline, CDR1 is LNHDA, CDR2 SQIVND (reference sequence). Losses at the gene ends were 8 bases for V and 9 bases for J; bases not matched to a gene: 8. The CDR3 protein is CASRSRTGVSPLHF. CDR3 bases: TGTGCCAGTCGGAGTCGGACAGGGGTTTCACCCCTCCACTTT. Supplemented by reference TRBV19 and TRBJ1-6, the full variable domain reads DGGITQSPKYLFRKEGQNVTLSCEQNLNHDAMYWYRQDPGQGLRLIYYSQIVNDFQKGDIAEGYSVSREKKESFPLTVTSAQKNPTAFYLCASRSRTGVSPLHFGNGTRLTVT.

Only one count was recorded for this clone. The CDR3 DNA sequence: TGTGCCAGCAGTTACTCGGTGGCAGGCCCTAGGTACAATGAGCAGTTCTTC. This codes for CASSYSVAGPRYNEQFF. This sequence joins TRBV6-8 and TRBJ2-1; D not resolved. The CDR3 totals 17 residues. Trimming removed 0 bases at V and 4 bases at J, with 16 bases between. Germline V gene data show CDR1 as MNHGY and CDR2 as SAAAGT.

V and J are TRBV5-1 and TRBJ2-2, with no clear D. The CDR3 consists of 16 residues. V was pared by 2 bases and J by 0 bases, with 11 bases between. The germline V gene encodes CDR1 SGHRS and CDR2 YFSETQ. CDR3 sequence: CASSFGSTANTGELFF. The CDR3 DNA is TGCGCCAGCAGCTTCGGTAGTACAGCGAACACCGGGGAGCTGTTTTTT.

This clone occurred a few times. This chain joins TRBV30 and TRBJ1-1, with 9 bases aligning to TRBD1. V lost 5 bases to trimming and J lost 5 bases; unmatched junction nucleotides: 6. The CDR3 consists of 13 residues. Germline V lookup: CDR1 GTSNPN, CDR2 SVGIG (reference sequence). The CDR3 spells CAWGQGKITEAFF. DNA of the CDR3: TGTGCCTGGGGACAGGGGAAAATAACTGAAGCTTTCTTT.

V is TRBV12-5 and J is TRBJ1-5; 7 bases are a match to TRBD1. The length of the CDR3 is 16 residues. Germline trimming cut 7 bases from V and 0 bases from J; bases unmatched to any gene: 9. Per germline, CDR1 LGHNT and CDR2 FRNRAP. CDR3 sequence reads: CASVIGGQSSNQPQHF. CDR3 sequence (DNA): TGTGCTAGTGTCATAGGGGGACAGTCTAGCAATCAGCCCCAGCATTTT.

The CDR3 DNA follows: TGTGCCAGCTCACCACCCGGACGGGCCTACGAGCAGTACTTC. This encodes CASSPPGRAYEQYF. The chain is built from TRBV18 and TRBJ2-7, with D hard to call. The V gene lost 0 bases and the J gene lost 2 bases, with 8 bases spanning the gap. Germline V CDR1 and CDR2: KGHSH, LQKENI. The CDR3 contains 14 residues.

The chain recombines TRBV6-8 with TRBJ2-1, with D maybe TRBD1 (6 bases). Deletions cut 2 bases from V and 4 bases from J, with 9 bases between. There are 14 residues in the CDR3. Germline V gene lookup returns CDR1 MNHGY and CDR2 SAAAGT. The chain's CDR3 is CASSYAGTYNEQFF. The CDR3 DNA reads as TGTGCCAGCAGTTACGCAGGGACATACAATGAGCAGTTCTTC.

This chain links TRBV6-8 with TRBJ1-4; possible D gene TRBD1, 5 bases. The CDR3 has 15 residues. Germline V gives CDR1 MNHGY, CDR2 SAAAGT. V was clipped by 5 bases and J by 4 bases, with 14 bases between them. The chain's CDR3 is CASSAQGSNNEKLFF. Written as DNA, the CDR3 is TGTGCCAGCAGTGCTCAGGGTTCCAATAATGAAAAACTGTTTTTT.

CDR3: CASSQADSPRIYGYTF. The DNA for the CDR3 is TGCGCCAGCAGCCAAGCGGACAGTCCGCGGATTTATGGCTACACCTTC. The chain joins TRBV4-1 to TRBJ1-2; TRBD1 is a possible D gene (6 bases). The CDR3 spans 16 residues. Per the germline V gene, CDR1 is MGHRA and CDR2 is YSYEKL. V was shortened by 1 base and J by 5 bases, with 17 bases between the two germline ends.